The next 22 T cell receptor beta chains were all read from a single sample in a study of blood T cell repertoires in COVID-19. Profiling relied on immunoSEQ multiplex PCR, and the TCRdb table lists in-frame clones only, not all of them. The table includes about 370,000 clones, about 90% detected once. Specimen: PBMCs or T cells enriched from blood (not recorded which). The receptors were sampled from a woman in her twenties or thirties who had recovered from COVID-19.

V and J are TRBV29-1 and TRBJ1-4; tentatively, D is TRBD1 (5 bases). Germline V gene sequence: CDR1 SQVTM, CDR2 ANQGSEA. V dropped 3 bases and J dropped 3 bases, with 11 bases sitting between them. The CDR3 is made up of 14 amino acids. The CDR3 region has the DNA TGCAGCGTTGATCCCGACAGCTCTAATGAAAAACTGTTTTTT. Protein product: CSVDPDSSNEKLFF.

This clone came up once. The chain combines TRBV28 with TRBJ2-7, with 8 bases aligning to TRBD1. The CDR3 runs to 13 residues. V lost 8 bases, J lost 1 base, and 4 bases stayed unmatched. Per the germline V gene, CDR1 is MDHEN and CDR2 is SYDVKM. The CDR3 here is CASFRTGSYEQYF. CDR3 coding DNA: TGTGCCAGCTTCAGGACAGGGTCCTACGAGCAGTACTTC. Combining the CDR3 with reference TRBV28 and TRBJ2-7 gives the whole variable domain DVKVTQSSRYLVKRTGEKVFLECVQDMDHENMFWYRQDPGLGLRLIYFSYDVKMKEKGDIPEGYSVSREKKERFSLILESASTNQTSMYLCASFRTGSYEQYFGPGTRLTVT.

CDR3 sequence: CASSFGGYLDEKLFF. CDR3 nucleotide sequence: TGTGCCAGCAGCTTTGGGGGGTATCTAGATGAAAAACTGTTTTTT. The rearrangement links TRBV5-4 to TRBJ1-4; possible D gene TRBD1, 5 bases. The V end lost 2 bases, the J end lost 6 bases, and 14 bases lay between the germline ends. The CDR3 extends over 15 amino acids. Germline CDR1 SGHNT, CDR2 YYREEE (reference sequence).

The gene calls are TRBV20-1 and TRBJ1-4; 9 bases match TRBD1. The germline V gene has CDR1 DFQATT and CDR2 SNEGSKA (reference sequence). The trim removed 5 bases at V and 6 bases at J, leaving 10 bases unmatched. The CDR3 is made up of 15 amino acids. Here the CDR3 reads CSAGDRDRAHEKLFF. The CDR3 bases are TGCAGTGCTGGTGACCGGGACAGGGCGCATGAAAAACTGTTTTTT.

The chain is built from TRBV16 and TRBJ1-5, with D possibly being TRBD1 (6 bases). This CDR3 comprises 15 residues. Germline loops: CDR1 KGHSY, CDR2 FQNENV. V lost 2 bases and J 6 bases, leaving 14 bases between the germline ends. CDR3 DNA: TGTGCCAGCAGCCAAGGGGCGGGGGGCTCTCAGCCCCAGCATTTT. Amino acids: CASSQGAGGSQPQHF.

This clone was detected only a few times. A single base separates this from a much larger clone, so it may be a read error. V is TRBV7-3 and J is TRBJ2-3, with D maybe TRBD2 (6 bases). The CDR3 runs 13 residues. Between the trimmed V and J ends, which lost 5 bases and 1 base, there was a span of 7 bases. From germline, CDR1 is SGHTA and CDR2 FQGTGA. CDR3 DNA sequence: TGTGCCAGCAGCGGCGGGGGCACAGATACGCAGTATTTT. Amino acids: CASSGGGTDTQYF. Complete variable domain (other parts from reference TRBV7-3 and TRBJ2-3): GAGVSQTPSNKVTEKGKYVELRCDPISGHTALYWYRQSLGQGPEFLIYFQGTGAADDSGLPNDRFFAVRPEGSVSTLKIQRTERGDSAVYLCASSGGGTDTQYFGPGTRLTVL.

The CDR3 spells CASSEGAGGYTF. The CDR3 nucleotides are TGTGCCAGCAGCGAGGGGGCAGGTGGCTACACCTTC. The J gene is TRBJ1-2, the V gene TRBV3-1 (or the pseudogene TRBV3-2); TRBD1 agrees at 7 bases. V shed 5 bases and J 7 bases; nucleotides not matched to a gene: 4. Per the germline V gene, CDR1 is LGHDT and CDR2 is YNNKEL (reference sequence). CDR3 length: 12 residues.

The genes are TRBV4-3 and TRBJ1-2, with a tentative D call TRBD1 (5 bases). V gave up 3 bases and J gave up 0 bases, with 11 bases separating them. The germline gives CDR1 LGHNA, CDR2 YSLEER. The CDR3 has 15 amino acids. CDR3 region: CASSHSQVANYGYTF. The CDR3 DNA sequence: TGCGCCAGCAGCCACTCACAGGTGGCTAACTATGGCTACACCTTC.

CDR3 in amino acids: CASSLMSAESSYEQYF. DNA of the CDR3: TGTGCCAGCAGCTTAATGTCAGCGGAGAGCTCCTACGAGCAGTACTTC. The rearrangement uses TRBV11-1 and TRBJ2-7, with D perhaps matching TRBD2 (5 bases). The length of the CDR3 is 16 residues. Germline V lookup: CDR1 SGHAT, CDR2 FQDESV (reference sequence). Trimming shortened V by 2 bases and J by 0 bases, and 14 bases separated the two germline ends.

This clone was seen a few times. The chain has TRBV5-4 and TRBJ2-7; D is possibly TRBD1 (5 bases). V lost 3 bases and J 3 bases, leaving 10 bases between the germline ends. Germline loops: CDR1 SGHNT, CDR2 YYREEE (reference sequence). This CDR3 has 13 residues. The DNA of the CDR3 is TGTGCCAGCAGCTGGGGCCCGAACTACGAGCAGTACTTC. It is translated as CASSWGPNYEQYF.

CDR3 DNA sequence: TGTGCCAGCAGCTTGGGCGGATGGCGGCAGTACTTC. Its translation: CASSLGGWRQYF. The chain has TRBV5-4 and TRBJ2-7; D is ambiguous. V was trimmed by 0 bases and J by 9 bases, leaving 10 bases between them. The CDR3 is 12 residues long. The germline V gene has CDR1 SGHNT and CDR2 YYREEE (reference sequence).

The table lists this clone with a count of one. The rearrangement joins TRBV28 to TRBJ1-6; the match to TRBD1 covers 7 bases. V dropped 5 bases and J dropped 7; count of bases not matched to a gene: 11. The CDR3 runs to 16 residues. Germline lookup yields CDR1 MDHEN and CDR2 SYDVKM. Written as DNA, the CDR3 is TGTGCCAGCAGTGGGGACAGACGGCCGACCAATTCACCCCTCCACTTT. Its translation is CASSGDRRPTNSPLHF.

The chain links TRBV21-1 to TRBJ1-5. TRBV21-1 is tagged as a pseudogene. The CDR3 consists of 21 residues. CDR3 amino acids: CASSETRGVRLELGGNQPQHF. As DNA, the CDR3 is TGTGCCAGCAGCGAAACGCGCGGTGTCAGACTAGAGCTGGGGGGCAATCAGCCCCAGCATTTT.

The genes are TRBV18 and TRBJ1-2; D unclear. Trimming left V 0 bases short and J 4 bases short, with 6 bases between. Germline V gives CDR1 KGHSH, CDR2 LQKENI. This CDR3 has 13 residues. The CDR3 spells CASSPPFPYGYTF. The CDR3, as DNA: TGTGCCAGCTCACCACCCTTTCCCTATGGCTACACCTTC.

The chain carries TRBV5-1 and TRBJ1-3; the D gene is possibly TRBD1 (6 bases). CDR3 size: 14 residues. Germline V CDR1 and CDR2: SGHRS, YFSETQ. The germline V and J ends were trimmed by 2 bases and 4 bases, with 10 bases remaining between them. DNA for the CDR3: TGCGCCAGCAGCTTCTACGGACAGGGAAACACCATATATTTT. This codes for CASSFYGQGNTIYF.

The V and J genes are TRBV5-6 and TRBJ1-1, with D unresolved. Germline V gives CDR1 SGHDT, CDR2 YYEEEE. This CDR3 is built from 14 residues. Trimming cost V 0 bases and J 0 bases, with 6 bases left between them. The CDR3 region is CASSLAQMNTEAFF. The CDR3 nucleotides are TGTGCCAGCAGCTTGGCCCAGATGAACACTGAAGCTTTCTTT. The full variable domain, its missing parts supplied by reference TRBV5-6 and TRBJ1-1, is DAGVTQSPTHLIKTRGQQVTLRCSPKSGHDTVSWYQQALGQGPQFIFQYYEEEERQRGNFPDRFSGHQFPNYSSELNVNALLLGDSALYLCASSLAQMNTEAFFGQGTRLTVV.

DNA for the CDR3: TGTGCCAGTCGTTCCTACTGGGAGGACACCGGGGAGCTGTTTTTT. This gives the protein CASRSYWEDTGELFF. The chain links TRBV19 to TRBJ2-2, with D possibly TRBD2 on 6 matching bases. Germline CDR1 reads LNHDA; CDR2 reads SQIVND (reference sequence). The V end lost 8 bases, the J end lost 3 bases, and 16 bases lay between the germline ends. The CDR3 is 15 amino acids. Combining the CDR3 with reference TRBV19 and TRBJ2-2 gives the whole variable domain DGGITQSPKYLFRKEGQNVTLSCEQNLNHDAMYWYRQDPGQGLRLIYYSQIVNDFQKGDIAEGYSVSREKKESFPLTVTSAQKNPTAFYLCASRSYWEDTGELFFGEGSRLTVL.

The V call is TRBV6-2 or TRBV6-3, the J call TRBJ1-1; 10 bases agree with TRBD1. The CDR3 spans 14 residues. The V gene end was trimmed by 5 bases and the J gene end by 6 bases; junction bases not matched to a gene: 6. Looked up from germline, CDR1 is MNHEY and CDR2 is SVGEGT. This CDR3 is CASSQTGTGAEAFF. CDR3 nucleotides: TGTGCCAGCAGTCAAACCGGGACAGGGGCTGAAGCTTTCTTT.

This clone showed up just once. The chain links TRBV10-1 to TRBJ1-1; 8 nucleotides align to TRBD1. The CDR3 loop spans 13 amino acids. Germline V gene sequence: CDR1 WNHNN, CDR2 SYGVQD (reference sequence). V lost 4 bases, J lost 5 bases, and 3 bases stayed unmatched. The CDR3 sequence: CASSGQGRTEAFF. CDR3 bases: TGCGCCAGCAGTGGACAGGGGCGGACTGAAGCTTTCTTT.

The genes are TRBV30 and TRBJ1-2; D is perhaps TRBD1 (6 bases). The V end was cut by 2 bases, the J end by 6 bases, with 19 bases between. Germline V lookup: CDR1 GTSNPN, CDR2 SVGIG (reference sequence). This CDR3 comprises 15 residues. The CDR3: CAWSNRGAPVDGYTF. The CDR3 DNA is TGTGCCTGGAGTAATCGGGGGGCGCCAGTCGATGGCTACACCTTC.

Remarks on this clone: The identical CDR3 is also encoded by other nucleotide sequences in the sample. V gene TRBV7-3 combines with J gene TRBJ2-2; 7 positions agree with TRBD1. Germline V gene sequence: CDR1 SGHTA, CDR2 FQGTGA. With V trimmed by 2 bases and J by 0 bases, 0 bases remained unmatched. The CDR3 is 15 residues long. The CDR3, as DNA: TGTGCCAGCAGCTTACAGGGGGCGAACACCGGGGAGCTGTTTTTT. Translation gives CASSLQGANTGELFF.

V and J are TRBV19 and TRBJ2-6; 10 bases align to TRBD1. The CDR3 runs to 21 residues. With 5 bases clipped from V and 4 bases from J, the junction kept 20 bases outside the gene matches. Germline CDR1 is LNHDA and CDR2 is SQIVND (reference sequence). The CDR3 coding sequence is TGTGCCAGTAGTCCGGGACAGGGGTACCCACACGGAGAATTGGGGGCCAACGTCCTGACTTTC. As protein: CASSPGQGYPHGELGANVLTF. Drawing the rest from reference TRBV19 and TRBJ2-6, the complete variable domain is DGGITQSPKYLFRKEGQNVTLSCEQNLNHDAMYWYRQDPGQGLRLIYYSQIVNDFQKGDIAEGYSVSREKKESFPLTVTSAQKNPTAFYLCASSPGQGYPHGELGANVLTFGAGSRLTVL.